The source of this TCR beta chain is a study of T cells after yellow fever vaccination. Notes on the study in general: Abundant bulk-population clonotypes could contaminate the FACS-sorted repertoires. Primary-vaccination clones mostly resurfaced post-booster (about 95% CD4, around 88% CD8). The study found a weaker secondary response that peaked faster, day 5 versus 15.

TCR cDNA was made by 5'RACE template switching, adding a universal primer site and UMIs. TCRdb called the 5' RACE reads again in MiXCR, with one record for every CDR3 protein. The sample includes about 340,000 distinct CDR3 sequences, roughly an eighth of them seen just once. Turning to this clonotype: Its target is not known.

The sequenced sample was CD4+ T cells sorted from PBMCs, obtained 15 days after the yellow fever booster vaccination. The clonotype was recovered from a man between 18 and 29 years old who received the YFV17D yellow fever vaccine.

CDR3 sequence reads: CASSPHLEQPQHF. The CDR3 nucleotides read TGTGCCAGCAGCCCACATCTAGAGCAGCCCCAGCATTTT. The chain joins TRBV7-2 to TRBJ1-5; unclear D gene. The germline V gene has CDR1 SGHTA and CDR2 FQGNSA. V was trimmed by 5 bases and J by 7 bases, leaving 12 bases between them. The CDR3 extends over 13 amino acids.